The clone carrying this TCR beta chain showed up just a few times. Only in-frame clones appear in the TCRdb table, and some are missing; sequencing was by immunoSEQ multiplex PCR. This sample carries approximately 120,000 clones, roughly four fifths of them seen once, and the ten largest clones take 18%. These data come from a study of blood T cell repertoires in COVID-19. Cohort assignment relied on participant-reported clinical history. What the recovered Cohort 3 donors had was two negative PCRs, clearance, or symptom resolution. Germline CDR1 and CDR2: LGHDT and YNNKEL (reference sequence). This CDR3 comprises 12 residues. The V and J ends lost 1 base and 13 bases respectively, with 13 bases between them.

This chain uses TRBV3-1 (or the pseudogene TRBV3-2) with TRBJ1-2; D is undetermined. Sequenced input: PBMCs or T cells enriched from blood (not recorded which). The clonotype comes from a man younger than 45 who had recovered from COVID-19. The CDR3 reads CASSQVSGVTTF. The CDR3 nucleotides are TGTGCCAGCAGCCAAGTTTCCGGGGTTACCACCTTC.